This T cell receptor beta chain comes out of a study of shared clonotypes between healthy human individuals. The study ran the assay at deep level. Clones were read by immunoSEQ multiplex PCR, and TCRdb kept only the in-frame ones, dropping some. The table has 650,000 to 800,000 clones, under 95% seen once. Positive CCR7 selection of CD45RO-negative cells yielded the naive CD8 cells, and terminally differentiated effector memory CD45RA+ cells were excluded. Overall study results and limits: Shared clonotypes: about 5.3% naive CD4, roughly 3.8% naive CD8, around 2.2% memory CD4, over 0.3% memory CD8.

Note on this clone: Its specificity is unknown.

With 1 base removed from V and 6 bases from J, the gap between germline ends came to 25 bases. Germline CDR1 is SEHNR and CDR2 is FQNEAQ (reference sequence). The CDR3 runs 18 residues. The source is a young man in good health. The chain is built from TRBV7-9 and TRBJ2-7, with D perhaps TRBD1 (6 bases). The sample taken for sequencing was naive CD8+ T cells sorted from blood. The CDR3 bases are TGTGCCAGCAGCTTAGAGGGCCGGGTTGTACAGGGATTTTCCGAGCAGTACTTC. Its protein product is CASSLEGRVVQGFSEQYF. Full variable domain (outside the CDR3, taken from reference TRBV7-9 and TRBJ2-7): DTGVSQNPRHKITKRGQNVTFRCDPISEHNRLYWYRQTLGQGPEFLTYFQNEAQLEKSRLLSDRFSAERPKGSFSTLEIQRTEQGDSAMYLCASSLEGRVVQGFSEQYFGPGTRLTVT.